The T cell receptor (beta chain) described here comes from a study of blood T cell repertoires in COVID-19. Libraries were prepared by immunoSEQ multiplex PCR; TCRdb keeps only in-frame clonotypes and omits some of them. The sample carries 80,000 to 100,000 clones, 80% recorded once. V was trimmed by 4 bases and J by 0 bases, leaving 12 bases between them. The length of the CDR3 is 14 residues. Germline V gene data show CDR1 as GTSNPN and CDR2 as SVGIG (reference sequence). This TCR was recovered from a human donor in a cohort sampled during active COVID-19. This chain uses TRBV30 with TRBJ1-2; TRBD1 is a possible D gene (6 bases). Sequencing used peripheral blood. CDR3: CAWTRDTANYGYTF. The CDR3 region has the DNA TGTGCCTGGACCCGGGACACAGCTAACTATGGCTACACCTTC.